The 17 T cell receptor beta chains below all came from one sample that was sequenced in a study of control samples from healthy donors and cancer patients. Produced via immunoSEQ multiplex PCR; TCRdb's table is partial and in-frame only. The table lists just over 150,000 clones, around nine tenths of them singletons, with more than 10% in the top ten. Sequenced sample: blood. The receptors derive from a man in his thirties or forties in good health.

This clone is a singleton in its sample. The chain is built from TRBV7-9 and TRBJ1-1; D not certain. The germline CDR1 and CDR2 sequences are SEHNR and FQNEAQ (reference sequence). V was trimmed by 2 bases and J by 1 base, leaving 11 bases between them. The CDR3 has 15 amino acids. The DNA of the CDR3 is TGTGCCAGCAGCTTACTTGGCGTTGGGAACACTGAAGCTTTCTTT. The encoded protein is CASSLLGVGNTEAFF.

CDR3 sequence reads: CAGSPAAEAFF. For the CDR3, the DNA is TGTGCCGGCTCACCCGCAGCTGAAGCTTTCTTT. This chain connects TRBV12-3 or TRBV12-4 to TRBJ1-1; D gene ambiguous. V lost 11 bases and J lost 6, with 13 bases in between. The CDR3 has 11 residues.

The chain employs TRBV7-9 and TRBJ2-1; 9 bases match TRBD2. CDR1 is SEHNR, CDR2 FQNEAQ, per germline (reference sequence). The V segment lost 4 bases and the J segment 9 bases; nucleotides outside the gene matches: 13. This CDR3 contains 16 residues. The CDR3 here is CASSSPGREGLVEQFF. The CDR3 coding sequence is TGTGCCAGCAGCTCCCCAGGGCGGGAGGGCCTTGTTGAGCAGTTCTTC.

The V call is TRBV11-1, the J call TRBJ1-2; D gene ambiguous. The CDR3 is 14 residues long. Germline CDR1 reads SGHAT; CDR2 reads FQDESV (reference sequence). Trimming pared 1 base from V and 4 bases from J, leaving 10 bases between. CDR3 in DNA: TGTGCCAGCAGCTTAGGGGAGGCGTCCTATGGCTACACCTTC. This codes for CASSLGEASYGYTF.

The J gene is TRBJ1-4, the V gene TRBV14; D unresolved. Germline V gene data show CDR1 as SGHDN and CDR2 as FVKESK. V lost 0 bases, J lost 7 bases, and 9 bases lay in between. The CDR3 runs 14 residues. The CDR3 bases are TGTGCCAGCAGCCAAGAGGCCTGGAGTGAAAAACTGTTTTTT. It yields the protein CASSQEAWSEKLFF.

The chain carries TRBV12-5 and TRBJ2-1, with D hard to call. Trimming removed 2 bases at V and 8 bases at J, with 13 bases between. From germline, CDR1 is LGHNT and CDR2 FRNRAP. CDR3 length equals 14 residues. In nucleotides, the CDR3 is TGTGCTAGTGGTTTGACGGCAAACGGCGATGAGCAGTTCTTC. Translated: CASGLTANGDEQFF.

The chain links TRBV6-2 or TRBV6-3 to TRBJ2-1; the match to TRBD1 covers 7 bases. This CDR3 region has 16 residues. After removal of 5 bases from V and 0 bases from J, the junction contained 7 bases not matched to a gene. The germline CDR1 and CDR2 sequences are MNHEY and SVGEGT. This CDR3 is CASSIGWTGSYNEQFF. The CDR3, as DNA: TGTGCCAGCAGTATTGGTTGGACAGGCTCCTACAATGAGCAGTTCTTC.

The gene calls are TRBV3-1 (or the pseudogene TRBV3-2) and TRBJ1-1; possible D gene TRBD1, 5 bases. The V end was cut by 4 bases, the J end by 1 base, with 13 bases between. The CDR3 is 15 residues long. CDR1 is LGHDT and CDR2 is YNNKEL in the germline V gene (reference sequence). CDR3 nucleotide sequence: TGTGCCAGCAGCCCGATCCGGGGGACGAACACTGAAGCTTTCTTT. As protein: CASSPIRGTNTEAFF.

The chain couples TRBV29-1 to TRBJ1-1; no clear D gene. Germline loops: CDR1 SQVTM, CDR2 ANQGSEA. The CDR3 runs to 12 residues. The V end lost 3 bases, the J end lost 4 bases, and 9 bases lay between the germline ends. CDR3 nucleotide sequence: TGCAGCGTTGAGGGGTCGGGCACTGAAGCTTTCTTT. This sequence encodes CSVEGSGTEAFF.

The rearrangement uses TRBV7-9 and TRBJ2-1; no reliable D call. Germline-derived CDR1 and CDR2 are SEHNR and FQNEAQ (reference sequence). The V end was cut by 5 bases, the J end by 0 bases, with 8 bases between. CDR3 length: 14 residues. The DNA of the CDR3 is TGTGCCAGCAGCCATCTTAACTCCTACAATGAGCAGTTCTTC. Its translation: CASSHLNSYNEQFF.

A single count supports this clone. This specimen includes other DNA sequences encoding the same CDR3. The CDR3 coding sequence is TGTGCCAGCAGTTTCCCCGACAGATATCAGCCCCAGCATTTT. Translating gives CASSFPDRYQPQHF. V gene TRBV28 combines with J gene TRBJ1-5; D may be TRBD1 (5 bases). V was clipped by 3 bases and J by 5 bases, with 11 bases between them. CDR1 is MDHEN and CDR2 is SYDVKM in the germline V gene. This CDR3 region has 14 residues.

This clone was observed once. Here the CDR3 reads CASSPAAAILGDTEAFF. The CDR3 DNA reads TGTGCCAGCAGCCCGGCCGCGGCGATATTAGGTGACACTGAAGCTTTCTTT. The chain links TRBV7-2 to TRBJ1-1; D not resolved. Germline loops: CDR1 SGHTA, CDR2 FQGNSA. The CDR3 sequence is 17 residues long. Trimming took 5 bases from V and 3 from J, leaving 22 bases between them. Drawing the rest from reference TRBV7-2 and TRBJ1-1, the complete variable domain is GAGVSQSPSNKVTEKGKDVELRCDPISGHTALYWYRQSLGQGLEFLIYFQGNSAPDKSGLPSDRFSAERTGGSVSTLTIQRTQQEDSAVYLCASSPAAAILGDTEAFFGQGTRLTVV.

The chain links TRBV11-2 to TRBJ1-2; TRBD1 aligns across 9 bases. The CDR3 spans 13 residues. Germline CDR1 and CDR2: SGHAT and FQNNGV. The junction had 0 bases not matched to a gene; V was cut back by 5 bases and J by 2 bases. This chain's CDR3 is CASSGQGNYGYTF. The DNA of the CDR3 is TGTGCCAGCAGCGGACAGGGGAACTATGGCTACACCTTC. The full variable domain, in which reference TRBV11-2 and TRBJ1-2 provide the parts outside the CDR3, is EAGVAQSPRYKIIEKRQSVAFWCNPISGHATLYWYQQILGQGPKLLIQFQNNGVVDDSQLPKDRFSAERLKGVDSTLKIQPAKLEDSAVYLCASSGQGNYGYTFGSGTRLTVV.

The chain is built from TRBV3-1 (or the pseudogene TRBV3-2) and TRBJ2-5; 10 bases map to TRBD2. Germline V lookup: CDR1 LGHDT, CDR2 YNNKEL (reference sequence). After removal of 6 bases from V and 5 bases from J, the junction contained 12 bases not matched to a gene. There are 16 residues in the CDR3. Here the CDR3 DNA reads TGTGCCAGCAGACGCACCCCTAGCGGGAGTTGGGAGACCCAGTACTTC. Translated: CASRRTPSGSWETQYF.

The chain couples TRBV14 to TRBJ2-1; TRBD2 might be the D (5 bases). Germline V gene sequence: CDR1 SGHDN, CDR2 FVKESK. The CDR3 is 13 residues long. V shed 4 bases and J shed 7 bases, with 11 bases lying between them. CDR3 DNA: TGTGCCAGCAGCCGTACTAGGAGTAATGAGCAGTTCTTC. Protein product: CASSRTRSNEQFF.

This clone appeared many times. V usage is TRBV7-2 and J usage is TRBJ2-1; D is tentatively TRBD1 or TRBD2 (6 bases each). CDR3 length: 16 amino acids. Looked up from germline, CDR1 is SGHTA and CDR2 is FQGNSA. The V gene lost 6 bases and the J gene lost 0 bases, with 15 bases spanning the gap. For the CDR3, the DNA is TGTGCCAGCAGTATCGAGGAGGGGGTCTCCTACAATGAGCAGTTCTTC. This sequence encodes CASSIEEGVSYNEQFF.

V is TRBV3-1 (or the pseudogene TRBV3-2) and J is TRBJ2-7, with D possibly being TRBD2 (5 bases). Germline V CDR1 and CDR2: LGHDT, YNNKEL (reference sequence). V lost 3 bases and J 6 bases, leaving 12 bases between the germline ends. The CDR3 extends over 13 amino acids. DNA for the CDR3: TGTGCCAGCAGCCAGCTTGGAGGCTTCGAGCAGTACTTC. Translation gives CASSQLGGFEQYF.